One and the same sample provided the 25 T cell receptor beta chains below, sequenced in a study of cytotoxic CD8 clonotypes in ibrutinib-treated CLL. Data came from immunoSEQ multiplex PCR; TCRdb stores just in-frame clones and leaves some out. This table holds over 250,000 clones, around 76% found once. Sequencing was performed on PBMCs, taken at disease progression, from a patient treated with ibrutinib. The receptor source for this set is a human donor with chronic lymphocytic leukemia.

The J gene is TRBJ2-2, the V gene TRBV6-6; D gene uncertain. The CDR3 has 13 residues. Per the germline V gene, CDR1 is MNHNY and CDR2 is SVGAGI (reference sequence). V was shortened by 2 bases and J by 5 bases, with 6 bases between the two germline ends. This chain's CDR3 is CASSYRGTGELFF. For the CDR3, the DNA is TGTGCCAGCAGTTACCGTGGGACCGGGGAGCTGTTTTTT.

The CDR3 DNA sequence: TGTGCCAGCAGCTTGGCGGACAAATACAATGAGCAGTTCTTC. Translated, it gives CASSLADKYNEQFF. The V and J genes are TRBV7-9 and TRBJ2-1, with D possibly matching TRBD1 (5 bases). CDR3 length: 14 amino acids. Germline values: CDR1 SEHNR, CDR2 FQNEAQ (reference sequence). Trimming took 3 bases from V and 4 from J, leaving 10 bases between them. Complete variable domain (other parts from reference TRBV7-9 and TRBJ2-1): DTGVSQNPRHKITKRGQNVTFRCDPISEHNRLYWYRQTLGQGPEFLTYFQNEAQLEKSRLLSDRFSAERPKGSFSTLEIQRTEQGDSAMYLCASSLADKYNEQFFGPGTRLTVL.

The chain has TRBV20-1 and TRBJ2-7; no reliable D call. The length of the CDR3 is 11 residues. Trimming removed 4 bases at V and 5 bases at J, with 9 bases between. Germline V lookup: CDR1 DFQATT, CDR2 SNEGSKA (reference sequence). The CDR3 nucleotides read TGCAGTGCTAAGGGTTTGGACGAGCAGTACTTC. Translating gives CSAKGLDEQYF.

The chain combines TRBV19 with TRBJ1-1; perhaps TRBD1 as D (5 bases). CDR1 and CDR2 from the germline V gene are LNHDA and SQIVND (reference sequence). This CDR3 is 16 amino acids long. Trimming removed 1 base at V and 3 bases at J, with 15 bases between. CDR3 loop: CASSIGWGSTDTEAFF. For the CDR3, the DNA is TGTGCCAGTAGTATAGGTTGGGGCAGTACGGACACTGAAGCTTTCTTT.

The rearrangement links TRBV6-1 to TRBJ2-7; D possibly corresponds to TRBD1 (7 bases). Germline CDR1 reads MNHNS; CDR2 reads SASEGT. This CDR3 has 12 amino acids. V dropped 6 bases and J dropped 3 bases, with 9 bases sitting between them. CDR3 amino acids: CASRRDSYEQYF. In DNA, the CDR3 is TGTGCCAGCAGGCGGGACAGCTACGAGCAGTACTTC.

The chain links TRBV19 to TRBJ1-1; D not resolved. The CDR3 sequence is 18 residues long. V was shortened by 5 bases and J by 1 base, with 23 bases between the two germline ends. CDR1 LNHDA and CDR2 SQIVND come from the germline V gene (reference sequence). CDR3 sequence: CASSLWTASRDPNTEAFF. CDR3 nucleotide sequence: TGTGCCAGTAGTCTCTGGACGGCGTCAAGAGATCCGAACACTGAAGCTTTCTTT.

The chain couples TRBV5-1 to TRBJ2-1; 9 nucleotides match TRBD2. This CDR3 is 16 amino acids long. The germline gives CDR1 SGHRS, CDR2 YFSETQ. V dropped 0 bases and J dropped 4; count of bases not matched to a gene: 5. CDR3 in DNA: TGCGCCAGCAGCTTGGCGAGTAGCGGGAGATACAATGAGCAGTTCTTC. This translates into CASSLASSGRYNEQFF.

Comment on this clone: Other DNA sequences in this specimen translate into the identical CDR3. This chain connects TRBV9 to TRBJ2-7; D gene uncertain. Germline CDR1 is SGDLS and CDR2 is YYNGEE. Trimming left V 0 bases short and J 2 bases short, with 9 bases between. The CDR3 has 14 residues. The CDR3 is CASSVGGATYEQYF. CDR3 coding DNA: TGTGCCAGCAGCGTAGGAGGAGCCACCTACGAGCAGTACTTC. The full variable domain, with the rest looked up from reference TRBV9 and TRBJ2-7, is DSGVTQTPKHLITATGQRVTLRCSPRSGDLSVYWYQQSLDQGLQFLIQYYNGEERAKGNILERFSAQQFPDLHSELNLSSLELGDSALYFCASSVGGATYEQYFGPGTRLTVT.

This clone has more than one count but fewer than ten. The CDR3 DNA reads as TGTGCCAGCAGCTTGCTAACAGACGGCTACACCTTC. It is translated as CASSLLTDGYTF. This rearrangement joins TRBV7-2 to TRBJ1-2; no clear D. V was clipped by 3 bases and J by 8 bases, with 10 bases between them. From germline, CDR1 is SGHTA and CDR2 FQGNSA. The CDR3 consists of 12 residues.

The chain joins TRBV11-2 to TRBJ2-1; TRBD1 agrees at 7 bases. The J segment lost 7 bases and the V segment lost 5 bases, leaving 14 bases of the junction unmatched. The CDR3 extends over 16 amino acids. The V gene's germline CDR1 is SGHAT and CDR2 FQNNGV. CDR3 loop: CASSRPSGTAVNEQFF. The CDR3 DNA reads TGTGCCAGCAGCCGCCCGTCCGGGACAGCGGTGAATGAGCAGTTCTTC.

The genes are TRBV11-2 and TRBJ2-7; the match to TRBD1 covers 10 bases. After removal of 5 bases from V and 4 bases from J, the junction contained 8 bases not matched to a gene. This CDR3 spans 15 amino acids. Germline values: CDR1 SGHAT, CDR2 FQNNGV. CDR3 nucleotide sequence: TGTGCCAGCAGCGTACCGGGACAGGGGAGGTACGAGCAGTACTTC. Its translation is CASSVPGQGRYEQYF.

This clone was recorded once. The chain recombines TRBV27 with TRBJ2-7, with TRBD1 as a possible D gene (6 bases). The CDR3 is 17 residues long. In germline, CDR1 is MNHEY, CDR2 SMNVEV (reference sequence). V lost 0 bases and J lost 0, with 15 bases in between. CDR3 sequence: CASSLSMQGFYSYEQYF. CDR3 sequence (DNA): TGTGCCAGCAGTTTATCTATGCAGGGGTTCTACTCCTACGAGCAGTACTTC.

The chain has TRBV7-9 and TRBJ1-6; no reliable D call. V lost 1 base to trimming and J lost 7 bases, with 11 bases between them. The CDR3 is 15 residues long. CDR1 and CDR2 from the germline V gene are SEHNR and FQNEAQ (reference sequence). The CDR3 bases are TGTGCCAGCAGCTTAGGGTGGCCGGGGAATTCACCCCTCCACTTT. It specifies CASSLGWPGNSPLHF.

This chain links TRBV27 with TRBJ1-5; no definite D call. The CDR3 runs to 10 residues. The germline V gene has CDR1 MNHEY and CDR2 SMNVEV (reference sequence). Trimming removed 6 bases from V and 3 bases from J, with 0 bases in between. Written as DNA, the CDR3 is TGTGCCAGCAGCAATCAGCCCCAGCATTTT. Its protein product is CASSNQPQHF.

The V call is TRBV5-1, the J call TRBJ1-4; D unresolved. This CDR3 spans 12 amino acids. The V end lost 5 bases, the J end lost 5 bases, and 7 bases lay between the germline ends. Per the germline V gene, CDR1 is SGHRS and CDR2 is YFSETQ. In nucleotides, the CDR3 is TGCGCCAGCAGAACCCTAAATGAAAAACTGTTTTTT. Its translation: CASRTLNEKLFF.

J is TRBJ1-5 and V is TRBV6-1; 7 bases agree with TRBD1. This CDR3 is 13 amino acids long. The ends lost 8 bases at V and 4 bases at J; junction bases unmatched: 5. In germline, CDR1 is MNHNS, CDR2 SASEGT. In DNA, the CDR3 is TGTGCCAGCGAACAGGGGTGGAATCAGCCCCAGCATTTT. It codes for CASEQGWNQPQHF.

A few counts support this clone. This rearrangement joins TRBV15 to TRBJ2-5; D tentatively reads TRBD1 or TRBD2 (5 bases each). The CDR3 contains 14 residues. Germline V gene data show CDR1 as LNHNV and CDR2 as YYDKDF (reference sequence). Between the trimmed V and J ends, which lost 1 base and 7 bases, there was a span of 13 bases. As DNA, the CDR3 is TGTGCCACCAGCAGAGGAGGGACCCTGCCGACCCAGTACTTC. Protein: CATSRGGTLPTQYF. Full variable domain (outside the CDR3, taken from reference TRBV15 and TRBJ2-5): DAMVIQNPRYQVTQFGKPVTLSCSQTLNHNVMYWYQQKSSQAPKLLFHYYDKDFNNEADTPDNFQSRRPNTSFCFLDIRSPGLGDTAMYLCATSRGGTLPTQYFGPGTRLLVL.

V is TRBV9 and J is TRBJ2-7; 11 bases agree with TRBD2. Germline V gene lookup returns CDR1 SGDLS and CDR2 YYNGEE. V dropped 3 bases and J dropped 6; count of bases not matched to a gene: 5. This CDR3 has 14 residues. CDR3 protein: CASSGLAGSSEQYF. The DNA for the CDR3 is TGTGCCAGCAGCGGACTAGCGGGGTCGTCCGAGCAGTACTTC.

The rearrangement joins TRBV14 to TRBJ2-7; D gene unclear. The CDR3 has 14 amino acids. Looked up from germline, CDR1 is SGHDN and CDR2 is FVKESK. V was cut by 3 bases and J by 1 base, with 10 bases left in between. Here the CDR3 reads CASSQALGSYEQYF. The CDR3 nucleotides are TGTGCCAGCAGCCAGGCGCTTGGGTCCTACGAGCAGTACTTC.

With respect to this clone: The same CDR3 is also encoded by other DNA sequences in this sample. This rearrangement joins TRBV19 to TRBJ2-3; D ambiguous. The germline V and J ends were trimmed by 2 bases and 4 bases, with 7 bases remaining between them. This CDR3 region has 13 residues. Germline CDR1 LNHDA, CDR2 SQIVND (reference sequence). The CDR3 nucleotides read TGTGCCAGTAGTATAATTGGTGCAGATACGCAGTATTTT. Its protein product is CASSIIGADTQYF.

The chain combines TRBV11-2 with TRBJ2-1, with 8 bases that match TRBD2. The CDR3 sequence is 16 residues long. Germline V gives CDR1 SGHAT, CDR2 FQNNGV. The V and J ends lost 3 bases and 4 bases, in that order; junction bases with no gene match: 8. CDR3 sequence reads: CASSFNRREGYNEQFF. The DNA for the CDR3 is TGTGCCAGCAGCTTCAACCGCCGGGAGGGGTACAATGAGCAGTTCTTC.

The chain links TRBV18 to TRBJ2-5; 7 nucleotides match TRBD2. The germline CDR1 and CDR2 sequences are KGHSH and LQKENI. Germline trimming cut 6 bases from V and 4 bases from J; bases unmatched to any gene: 23. The CDR3 consists of 19 residues. DNA for the CDR3: TGTGCCAGCTCCGAAAATACACGACTAGCAGGAGCCCCAAGAGAGACCCAGTACTTC. Translating gives CASSENTRLAGAPRETQYF.

The rearrangement uses TRBV7-2 and TRBJ2-2; D is unclear. The V end lost 5 bases, the J end lost 4 bases, and 11 bases lay between the germline ends. Germline CDR1 is SGHTA and CDR2 is FQGNSA. This CDR3 comprises 14 residues. The CDR3 DNA is TGTGCCAGCAGCGCGTATTATAGCACCGGGGAGCTGTTTTTT. Its translation is CASSAYYSTGELFF.

V is TRBV2 and J is TRBJ1-5; TRBD1 might be the D (6 bases). V lost 7 bases and J lost 7, with 14 bases in between. Germline CDR1 is SNHLY and CDR2 is FYNNEI. This CDR3 is built from 13 residues. CDR3 nucleotides: TGTGCCAGCAATGAGGGGGGGAGGCAGCCCCAGCATTTT. Translated: CASNEGGRQPQHF. The full variable domain, completed using reference TRBV2 and TRBJ1-5, is EPEVTQTPSHQVTQMGQEVILRCVPISNHLYFYWYRQILGQKVEFLVSFYNNEISEKSEIFDDQFSVERPDGSNFTLKIRSTKLEDSAMYFCASNEGGRQPQHFGDGTRLSIL.

The V and J genes are TRBV2 and TRBJ1-3; D gene ambiguous. Germline V CDR1 and CDR2: SNHLY, FYNNEI. This CDR3 has 16 amino acids. Between the trimmed V and J ends, which lost 1 base and 4 bases, there was a span of 14 bases. The CDR3 DNA is TGTGCCAGCAGTGAAGAGAATTTAGGGCTCGGAAACACCATATATTTT. It yields the protein CASSEENLGLGNTIYF.